The 4 T cell receptor beta chains below were found in one sample sequenced in a study of shared clonotypes between healthy human individuals. Using immunoSEQ multiplex PCR, the repertoire was profiled, and TCRdb retains in-frame clones only, with some absent. The repertoire holds 150,000 to 200,000 clones, with roughly 93% as singletons. Sequenced material: naive CD4+ T cells sorted from blood. The subset here: CD45RA+ positively selected. These receptors originate from a young woman in good health.

The J gene is TRBJ2-7, the V gene TRBV19; 9 bases map to TRBD1. The CDR3 runs 14 residues. The V and J ends lost 6 bases and 5 bases, in that order; junction bases with no gene match: 8. Germline lookup yields CDR1 LNHDA and CDR2 SQIVND (reference sequence). The CDR3 sequence: CASRRRDRDHEQYF. In DNA form, the CDR3 reads TGTGCCAGTAGAAGACGGGACAGGGACCACGAGCAGTACTTC.

The chain carries TRBV11-2 and TRBJ2-2; no firm D call. CDR1 and CDR2 from the germline V gene are SGHAT and FQNNGV. Trimming stripped 3 bases from V and 1 base from J, with 6 bases between. The CDR3 extends over 14 amino acids. This chain's CDR3 is CASSLWENTGELFF. The CDR3 region has the DNA TGTGCCAGCAGCTTGTGGGAGAACACCGGGGAGCTGTTTTTT.

The V gene is TRBV5-1, the J gene TRBJ1-1, with D maybe TRBD1 (6 bases). V was clipped by 0 bases and J by 6 bases, with 12 bases between them. The CDR3 is 14 amino acids. Germline CDR1 SGHRS, CDR2 YFSETQ. The CDR3 nucleotides read TGCGCCAGCAGCTTGGAACAGGGAATGCCTGAAGCTTTCTTT. Translating it yields CASSLEQGMPEAFF.

In its sample, this clone was seen a few times. The chain joins TRBV7-9 to TRBJ2-7, with 8 bases matching TRBD1. Germline V gene sequence: CDR1 SEHNR, CDR2 FQNEAQ (reference sequence). J lost 5 bases, V lost 4 bases, and 16 bases had no gene match. This CDR3 has 17 amino acids. This CDR3 is CASSSRGDRTGSDEQYF. DNA for the CDR3: TGTGCCAGCAGCTCTCGGGGTGACCGGACAGGGTCCGACGAGCAGTACTTC. The whole variable domain, remainder taken from reference TRBV7-9 and TRBJ2-7, is DTGVSQNPRHKITKRGQNVTFRCDPISEHNRLYWYRQTLGQGPEFLTYFQNEAQLEKSRLLSDRFSAERPKGSFSTLEIQRTEQGDSAMYLCASSSRGDRTGSDEQYFGPGTRLTVT.